This is a list of T cell receptor beta chains from one sample in a study of beta chain features in type 1 diabetes. Profiled with immunoSEQ multiplex PCR; TCRdb holds only in-frame clones, not every one. Here the sample spans around 500,000 clones, over 10% being singletons. Sample: naive CD4+ T cells from blood. The receptors stem from a woman aged 18-30 years in good health. Both conserved end residues are trimmed from each CDR3.

V gene: TRBV19
J gene: TRBJ2-5
CDR3 protein: ASRSGRTVQETQY

V gene: TRBV7-9
J gene: TRBJ2-2
CDR3 protein: ASRKGNTGELF

V gene: TRBV7-3
J gene: TRBJ2-1
CDR3 protein: ASSLQPPASVRNEQF

V gene: TRBV29-1
J gene: TRBJ2-3
CDR3 protein: SVGTGTDTQY

V gene: TRBV30
J gene: TRBJ2-3
CDR3 protein: AWSVRPDTQY

V gene: TRBV29-1
J gene: TRBJ2-1
CDR3 protein: SVEVWTGKVYNEQF

V gene: TRBV7-2
J gene: TRBJ2-7
CDR3 protein: ASSSNRAPGGQY

V gene: TRBV9
J gene: TRBJ2-1
CDR3 protein: ASSVDRSSYNEQF

V gene: TRBV19
J gene: TRBJ2-2
CDR3 protein: ASMSEGQTGELF

V gene: TRBV5-1
J gene: TRBJ2-5
CDR3 protein: ASTYDGGFGTQY

V gene: TRBV28
J gene: TRBJ1-6
CDR3 protein: ASSLTGSQVSPLH

V gene: TRBV5-1
J gene: TRBJ2-5
CDR3 protein: ASSWGLAGEKETQY

V gene: TRBV6-6
J gene: TRBJ2-3
CDR3 protein: ASSRWGKDTQY

V gene: TRBV14
J gene: TRBJ1-4
CDR3 protein: ASSPGHRGKLF

V gene: TRBV7-9
J gene: TRBJ2-5
CDR3 protein: ASSSDRGKETQY

V gene: TRBV18
J gene: TRBJ2-7
CDR3 protein: ASARTGAPYEQY

V gene: TRBV29-1
J gene: TRBJ1-4
CDR3 protein: SATLGGTNEKLF

V gene: TRBV7-9
J gene: TRBJ1-1
CDR3 protein: ASSPIMNTEAF

V gene: TRBV15
J gene: TRBJ2-1
CDR3 protein: ATSSKRRHYNEQF

V gene: TRBV15
J gene: TRBJ2-1
CDR3 protein: ATSRSGLTRAYNEQF

V gene: TRBV7-9
J gene: TRBJ1-2
CDR3 protein: ASSPKHAQAAYGYT

V gene: TRBV5-4
J gene: TRBJ2-5
CDR3 protein: ASSLGQVQETQY